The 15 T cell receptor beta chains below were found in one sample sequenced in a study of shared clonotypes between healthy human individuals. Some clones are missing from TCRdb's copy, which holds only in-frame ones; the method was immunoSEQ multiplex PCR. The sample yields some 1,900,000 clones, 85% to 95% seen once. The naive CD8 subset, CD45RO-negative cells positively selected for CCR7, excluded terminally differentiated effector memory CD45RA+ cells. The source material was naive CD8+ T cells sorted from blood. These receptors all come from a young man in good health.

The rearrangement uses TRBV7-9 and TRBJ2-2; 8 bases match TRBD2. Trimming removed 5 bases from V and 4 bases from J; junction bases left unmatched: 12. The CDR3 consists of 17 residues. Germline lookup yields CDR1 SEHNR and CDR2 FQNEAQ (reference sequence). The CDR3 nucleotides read TGTGCCAGCAGCCACCCTTTAGCGGGGAGGGGCACCGGGGAGCTGTTTTTT. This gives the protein CASSHPLAGRGTGELFF.

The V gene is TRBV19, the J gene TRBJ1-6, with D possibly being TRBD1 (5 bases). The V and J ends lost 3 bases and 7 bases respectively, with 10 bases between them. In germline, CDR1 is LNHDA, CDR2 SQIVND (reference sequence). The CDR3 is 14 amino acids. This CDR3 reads CASSIWAGNSPLHF. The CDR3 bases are TGTGCCAGTAGTATTTGGGCAGGGAATTCACCCCTCCACTTT.

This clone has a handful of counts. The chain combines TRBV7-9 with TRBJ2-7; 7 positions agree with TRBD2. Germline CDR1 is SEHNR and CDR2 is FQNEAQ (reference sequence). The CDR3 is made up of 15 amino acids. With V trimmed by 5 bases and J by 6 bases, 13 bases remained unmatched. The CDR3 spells CASSPQGGSHLEQYF. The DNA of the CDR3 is TGTGCCAGCAGCCCCCAGGGAGGGTCCCATCTCGAGCAGTACTTC.

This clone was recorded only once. CDR3 loop: CASSQVRGLNTEAFF. CDR3 in DNA: TGCGCCAGCAGCCAAGTCAGGGGGCTAAACACTGAAGCTTTCTTT. This rearrangement joins TRBV4-1 to TRBJ1-1; TRBD1 matches at 8 bases. The J segment lost 2 bases and the V segment lost 1 base, leaving 3 bases of the junction unmatched. This CDR3 spans 15 amino acids. Looked up from germline, CDR1 is MGHRA and CDR2 is YSYEKL.

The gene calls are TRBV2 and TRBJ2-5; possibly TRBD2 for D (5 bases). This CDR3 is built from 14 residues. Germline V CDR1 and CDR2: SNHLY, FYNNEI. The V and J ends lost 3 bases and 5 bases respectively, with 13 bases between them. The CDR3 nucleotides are TGTGCCAGCAGTGAGGGCCATAGAGGGGAGACCCAGTACTTC. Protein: CASSEGHRGETQYF.

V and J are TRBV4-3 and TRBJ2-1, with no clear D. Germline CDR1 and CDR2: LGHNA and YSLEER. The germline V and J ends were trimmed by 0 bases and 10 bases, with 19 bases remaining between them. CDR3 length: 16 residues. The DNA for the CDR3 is TGCGCCAGCAGCCAAGATGAGAGCAAAATTACGAAGGAGCAGTTCTTC. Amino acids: CASSQDESKITKEQFF.

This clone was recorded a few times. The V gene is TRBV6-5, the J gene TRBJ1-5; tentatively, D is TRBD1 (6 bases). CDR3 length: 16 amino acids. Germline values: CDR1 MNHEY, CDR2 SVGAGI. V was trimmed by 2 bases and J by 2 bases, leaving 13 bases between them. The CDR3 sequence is CASSYRGPGGNQPQHF. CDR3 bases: TGTGCCAGCAGTTACCGGGGGCCGGGGGGCAATCAGCCCCAGCATTTT.

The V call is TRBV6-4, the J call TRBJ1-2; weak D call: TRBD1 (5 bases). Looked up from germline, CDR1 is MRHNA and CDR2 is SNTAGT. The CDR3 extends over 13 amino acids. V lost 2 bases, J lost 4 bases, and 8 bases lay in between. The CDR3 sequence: CASSDGHSYGYTF. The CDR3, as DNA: TGTGCCAGCAGTGACGGACACTCCTATGGCTACACCTTC.

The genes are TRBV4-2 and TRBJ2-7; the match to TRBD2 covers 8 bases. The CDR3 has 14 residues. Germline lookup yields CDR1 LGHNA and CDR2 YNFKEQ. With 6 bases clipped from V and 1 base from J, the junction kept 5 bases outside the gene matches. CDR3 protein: CASSAGGTSYEQYF. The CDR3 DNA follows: TGTGCCAGCAGTGCGGGGGGAACATCCTACGAGCAGTACTTC.

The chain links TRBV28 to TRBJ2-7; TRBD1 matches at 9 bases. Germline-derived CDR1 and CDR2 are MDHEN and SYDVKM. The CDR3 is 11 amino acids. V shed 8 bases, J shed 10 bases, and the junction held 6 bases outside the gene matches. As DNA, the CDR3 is TGTGCCAGCGAGGGACAGGGCAAACAGTACTTC. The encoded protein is CASEGQGKQYF.

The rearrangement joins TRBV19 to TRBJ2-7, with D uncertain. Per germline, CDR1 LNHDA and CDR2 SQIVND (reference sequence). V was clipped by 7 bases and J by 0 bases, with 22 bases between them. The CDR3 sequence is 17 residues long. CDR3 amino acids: CASTPNHRSPISYEQYF. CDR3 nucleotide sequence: TGTGCCAGTACCCCTAACCATCGGAGTCCTATCTCCTACGAGCAGTACTTC.

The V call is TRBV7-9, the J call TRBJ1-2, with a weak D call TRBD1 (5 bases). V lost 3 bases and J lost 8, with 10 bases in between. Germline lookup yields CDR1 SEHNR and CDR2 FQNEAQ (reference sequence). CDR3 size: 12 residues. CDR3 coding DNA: TGTGCCAGCAGCTTTGGGGCGGGAGGCTACACCTTC. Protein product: CASSFGAGGYTF.

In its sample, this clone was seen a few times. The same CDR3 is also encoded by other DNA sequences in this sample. In nucleotides, the CDR3 is TGCAGTGCCCGCACGGTCACTGAAGCTTTCTTT. It yields the protein CSARTVTEAFF. The chain carries TRBV20-1 and TRBJ1-1, with unresolved D. The CDR3 is made up of 11 amino acids. Germline V CDR1 and CDR2: DFQATT, SNEGSKA (reference sequence). V shed 6 bases and J shed 4 bases, with 9 bases lying between them.

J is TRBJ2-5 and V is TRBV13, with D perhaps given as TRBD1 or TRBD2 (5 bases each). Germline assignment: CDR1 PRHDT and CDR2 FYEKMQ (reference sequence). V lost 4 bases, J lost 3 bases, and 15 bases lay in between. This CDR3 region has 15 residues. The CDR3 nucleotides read TGTGCCAGCAGCTCCCGGGACCCACTAGAAGAGACCCAGTACTTC. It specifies CASSSRDPLEETQYF. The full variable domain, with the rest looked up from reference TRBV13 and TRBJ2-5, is AAGVIQSPRHLIKEKRETATLKCYPIPRHDTVYWYQQGPGQDPQFLISFYEKMQSDKGSIPDRFSAQQFSDYHSELNMSSLELGDSALYFCASSSRDPLEETQYFGPGTRLLVL.

CDR3 region: CASGLGTQETQYF. CDR3 sequence (DNA): TGTGCTAGTGGTTTGGGTACACAAGAGACCCAGTACTTC. The chain couples TRBV12-5 to TRBJ2-5; D not certain. Looked up from germline, CDR1 is LGHNT and CDR2 is FRNRAP. The length of the CDR3 is 13 residues. V was pared by 1 base and J by 2 bases, with 5 bases between.